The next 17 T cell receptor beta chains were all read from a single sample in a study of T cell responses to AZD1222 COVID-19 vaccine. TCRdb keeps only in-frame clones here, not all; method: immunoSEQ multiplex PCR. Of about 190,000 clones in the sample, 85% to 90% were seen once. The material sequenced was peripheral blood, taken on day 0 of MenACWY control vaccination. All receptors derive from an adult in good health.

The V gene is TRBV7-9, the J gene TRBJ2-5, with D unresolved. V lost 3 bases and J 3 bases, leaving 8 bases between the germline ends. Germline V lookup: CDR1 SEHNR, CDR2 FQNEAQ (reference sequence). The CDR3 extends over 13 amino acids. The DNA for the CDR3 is TGTGCCAGCAGCTTTGTGCGGAAAGAGACCCAGTACTTC. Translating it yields CASSFVRKETQYF.

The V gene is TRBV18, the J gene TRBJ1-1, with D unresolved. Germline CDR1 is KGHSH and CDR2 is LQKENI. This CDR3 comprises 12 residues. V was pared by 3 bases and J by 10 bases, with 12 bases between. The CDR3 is CASSPDHPGAFF. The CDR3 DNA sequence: TGTGCCAGCTCACCGGACCATCCTGGAGCTTTCTTT.

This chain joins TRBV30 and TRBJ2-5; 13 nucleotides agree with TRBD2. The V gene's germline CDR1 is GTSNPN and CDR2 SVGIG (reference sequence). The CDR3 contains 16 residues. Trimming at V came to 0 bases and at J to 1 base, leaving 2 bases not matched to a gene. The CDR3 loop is CAWSVLAGGFQETQYF. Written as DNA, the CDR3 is TGTGCCTGGAGTGTACTAGCGGGGGGGTTCCAAGAGACCCAGTACTTC. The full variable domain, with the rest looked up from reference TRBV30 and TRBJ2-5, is SQTIHQWPATLVQPVGSPLSLECTVEGTSNPNLYWYRQAAGRGLQLLFYSVGIGQISSEVPQNLSASRPQDRQFILSSKKLLLSDSGFYLCAWSVLAGGFQETQYFGPGTRLLVL.

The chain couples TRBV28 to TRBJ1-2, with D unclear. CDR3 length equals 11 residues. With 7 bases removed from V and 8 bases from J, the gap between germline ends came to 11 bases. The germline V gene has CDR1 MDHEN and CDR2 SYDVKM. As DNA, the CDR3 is TGTGCCAGCACTCGGGATATGGGCTACACCTTC. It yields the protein CASTRDMGYTF.

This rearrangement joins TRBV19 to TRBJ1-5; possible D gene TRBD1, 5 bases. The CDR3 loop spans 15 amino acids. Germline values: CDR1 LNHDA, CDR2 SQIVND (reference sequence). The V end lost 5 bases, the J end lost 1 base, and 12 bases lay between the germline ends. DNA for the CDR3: TGTGCCAGTAGTGGGGGGAGTTTAAGCAATCAGCCCCAGCATTTT. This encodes CASSGGSLSNQPQHF.

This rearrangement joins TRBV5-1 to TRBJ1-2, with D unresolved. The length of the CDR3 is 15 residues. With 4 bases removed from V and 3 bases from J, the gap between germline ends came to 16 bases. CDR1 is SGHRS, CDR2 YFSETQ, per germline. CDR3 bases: TGCGCCAGCAGCCGCAGCCTTATGGTGGACTATGGCTACACCTTC. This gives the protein CASSRSLMVDYGYTF.

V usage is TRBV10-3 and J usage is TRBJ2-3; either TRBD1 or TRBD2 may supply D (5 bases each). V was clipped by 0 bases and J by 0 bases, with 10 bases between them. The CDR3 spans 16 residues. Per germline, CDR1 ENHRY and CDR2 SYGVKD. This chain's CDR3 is CAISESRGASTDTQYF. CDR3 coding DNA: TGTGCCATCAGTGAGTCGAGAGGGGCTAGCACAGATACGCAGTATTTT.

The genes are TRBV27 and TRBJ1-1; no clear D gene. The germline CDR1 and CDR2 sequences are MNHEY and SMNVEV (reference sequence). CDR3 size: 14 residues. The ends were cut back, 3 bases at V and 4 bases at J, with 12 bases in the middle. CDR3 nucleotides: TGTGCCAGCAGTTTCTTAGGGCCGTTCACTGAAGCTTTCTTT. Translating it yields CASSFLGPFTEAFF.

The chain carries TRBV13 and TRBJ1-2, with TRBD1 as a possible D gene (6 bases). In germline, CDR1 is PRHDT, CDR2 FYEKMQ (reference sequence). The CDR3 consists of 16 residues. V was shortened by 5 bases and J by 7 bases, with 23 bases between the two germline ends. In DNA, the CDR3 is TGTGCCAGCAGCCCTGACCGTCGGGGGGGCGCATTTGGCTACACCTTC. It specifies CASSPDRRGGAFGYTF.

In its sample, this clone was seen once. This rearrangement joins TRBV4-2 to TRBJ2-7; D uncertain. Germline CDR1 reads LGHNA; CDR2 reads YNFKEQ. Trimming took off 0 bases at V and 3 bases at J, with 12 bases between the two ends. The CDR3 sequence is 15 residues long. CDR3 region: CASSQDYASYYEQYF. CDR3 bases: TGTGCCAGCAGCCAAGACTATGCGTCCTACTACGAGCAGTACTTC.

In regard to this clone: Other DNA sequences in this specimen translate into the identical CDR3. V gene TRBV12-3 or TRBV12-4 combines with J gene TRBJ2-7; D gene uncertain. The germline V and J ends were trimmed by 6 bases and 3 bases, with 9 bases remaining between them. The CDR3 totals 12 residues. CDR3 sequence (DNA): TGTGCCAGCAGCACGGGCCGCTACGAGCAGTACTTC. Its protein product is CASSTGRYEQYF.

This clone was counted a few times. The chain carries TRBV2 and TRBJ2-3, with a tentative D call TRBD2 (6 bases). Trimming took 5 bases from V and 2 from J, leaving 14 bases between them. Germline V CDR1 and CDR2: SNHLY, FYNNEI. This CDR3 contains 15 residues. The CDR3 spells CASSKDYSPTDTQYF. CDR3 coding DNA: TGTGCCAGCAGTAAGGACTATTCCCCCACAGATACGCAGTATTTT. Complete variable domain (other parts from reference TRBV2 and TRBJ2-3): EPEVTQTPSHQVTQMGQEVILRCVPISNHLYFYWYRQILGQKVEFLVSFYNNEISEKSEIFDDQFSVERPDGSNFTLKIRSTKLEDSAMYFCASSKDYSPTDTQYFGPGTRLTVL.

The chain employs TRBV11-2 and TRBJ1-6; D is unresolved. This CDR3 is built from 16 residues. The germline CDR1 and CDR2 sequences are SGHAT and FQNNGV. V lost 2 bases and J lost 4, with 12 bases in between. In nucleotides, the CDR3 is TGTGCCAGCAGCTTATTCGAGGGAGAATATAATTCACCCCTCCACTTT. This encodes CASSLFEGEYNSPLHF.

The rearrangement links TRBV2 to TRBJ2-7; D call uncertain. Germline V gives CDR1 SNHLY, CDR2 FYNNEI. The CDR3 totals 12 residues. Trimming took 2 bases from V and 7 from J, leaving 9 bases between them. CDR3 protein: CASSESLREQYF. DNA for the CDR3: TGTGCCAGCAGTGAATCCCTGAGAGAGCAGTACTTC.

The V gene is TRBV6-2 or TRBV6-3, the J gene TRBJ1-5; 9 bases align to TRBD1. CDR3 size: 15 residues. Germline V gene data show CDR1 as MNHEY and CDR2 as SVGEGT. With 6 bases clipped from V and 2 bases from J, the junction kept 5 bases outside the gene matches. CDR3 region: CASSPDRGGNQPQHF. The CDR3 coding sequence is TGTGCCAGCAGCCCGGACAGGGGAGGCAATCAGCCCCAGCATTTT.

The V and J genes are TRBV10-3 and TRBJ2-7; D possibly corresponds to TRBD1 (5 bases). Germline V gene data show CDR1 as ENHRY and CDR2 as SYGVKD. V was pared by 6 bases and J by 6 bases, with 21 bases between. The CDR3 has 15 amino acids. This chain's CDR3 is CAIRASTPDTGEQYF. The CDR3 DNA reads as TGTGCCATCAGAGCCTCAACCCCGGACACGGGCGAGCAGTACTTC.

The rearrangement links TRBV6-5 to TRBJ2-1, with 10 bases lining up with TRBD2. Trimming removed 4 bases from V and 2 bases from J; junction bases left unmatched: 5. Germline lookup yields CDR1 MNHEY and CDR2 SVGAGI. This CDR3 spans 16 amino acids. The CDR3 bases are TGTGCCAGCAGTTCTAGCGGGAGCAGGGCCTACAATGAGCAGTTCTTC. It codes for CASSSSGSRAYNEQFF.